The 4 T cell receptor beta chains listed next were all sequenced from one sample in a study of cytomegalovirus exposure and HLA in healthy donors. This table comes from immunoSEQ multiplex PCR, and its TCRdb copy is limited to in-frame clones, with some not included. This repertoire shows 120,000 to 150,000 clones, almost 85% found once; its top ten account for 1.4% to 1.5%. The sample consisted of PBMCs. These receptors came from a woman aged 25 to 39 in good health and CMV-seronegative.

The chain combines TRBV2 with TRBJ1-6; 7 bases are shared with TRBD1. Per germline, CDR1 SNHLY and CDR2 FYNNEI. After removal of 4 bases from V and 10 bases from J, the junction contained 10 bases not matched to a gene. The CDR3 is 15 residues long. The DNA for the CDR3 is TGTGCCAGCAGTGTGGTGAGACAGGGTAACTCACCCCTCCACTTT. It encodes CASSVVRQGNSPLHF.

This clone was recorded only once. This chain connects TRBV9 to TRBJ1-3; possible D gene TRBD1, 5 bases. Germline V gene sequence: CDR1 SGDLS, CDR2 YYNGEE. The CDR3 spans 17 residues. The ends were cut back, 0 bases at V and 4 bases at J, with 17 bases in the middle. The CDR3 here is CASSVGSLSDSGNTIYF. The CDR3 region has the DNA TGTGCCAGCAGCGTAGGATCGCTGAGCGACAGCGGAAACACCATATATTTT.

This clone has just a few counts. The V gene is TRBV11-2, the J gene TRBJ2-7; D may be TRBD2 (5 bases). The V and J ends lost 3 bases and 6 bases respectively, with 12 bases between them. The CDR3 runs 13 residues. Germline assignment: CDR1 SGHAT and CDR2 FQNNGV. CDR3 bases: TGTGCCAGCAGCTTTGGGAAGGGAGCCGAGCAGTACTTC. Protein product: CASSFGKGAEQYF. The full variable domain, rest sourced from reference TRBV11-2 and TRBJ2-7, is EAGVAQSPRYKIIEKRQSVAFWCNPISGHATLYWYQQILGQGPKLLIQFQNNGVVDDSQLPKDRFSAERLKGVDSTLKIQPAKLEDSAVYLCASSFGKGAEQYFGPGTRLTVT.

J is TRBJ1-3 and V is TRBV5-6; 7 bases are a match to TRBD1. The ends lost 4 bases at V and 0 bases at J; junction bases unmatched: 7. Germline loops: CDR1 SGHDT, CDR2 YYEEEE. The CDR3 length is 16 residues. CDR3 sequence reads: CASSHRGQFSGNTIYF. In DNA, the CDR3 is TGTGCCAGCAGCCACAGGGGACAATTCTCTGGAAACACCATATATTTT.